The 27 T cell receptor beta chains given below trace back to one sample, sequenced in a study of T-cell memory formation after mild COVID-19. TCRdb called the 5' RACE reads again in MiXCR, with one record for every CDR3 protein. The table has roughly 400,000 distinct CDR3 sequences, roughly 15% seen once. The sample was PBMCs or a T cell subset sorted from them (not recorded which). These receptors originate from a man younger than 30 who had mild COVID-19 (a few samples of this study predate the infection). Cell type and time point are not known.

V gene TRBV5-4 combines with J gene TRBJ1-5, with D possibly TRBD1 on 6 matching bases. This CDR3 is 15 amino acids long. The V end lost 4 bases, the J end lost 6 bases, and 17 bases lay between the germline ends. Germline lookup yields CDR1 SGHNT and CDR2 YYREEE (reference sequence). The CDR3 sequence: CASSEGGSRSQPQHF. CDR3 bases: TGTGCCAGCAGCGAGGGGGGGTCCCGCAGTCAGCCCCAGCATTTT.

The chain links TRBV20-1 to TRBJ2-3; 10 bases map to TRBD2. The CDR3 runs 15 residues. J gave up 5 bases and V 6 bases, and 11 bases lay outside the gene matches. From germline, CDR1 is DFQATT and CDR2 SNEGSKA (reference sequence). CDR3 region: CSASKQRGGLDTQYF. The CDR3 DNA reads as TGCAGTGCCAGTAAGCAGCGGGGGGGCTTAGATACGCAGTATTTT.

This clonotype has a count of ten or more. This chain uses TRBV7-9 with TRBJ2-6; D is unclear. CDR1 and CDR2 (germline): SEHNR, FQNEAQ (reference sequence). V lost 8 bases to trimming and J lost 0 bases, with 14 bases between them. The CDR3 has 16 amino acids. The CDR3 DNA reads as TGTGCCAGCGGTAATCTGGGATCCTCTGGGGCCAACGTCCTGACTTTC. It specifies CASGNLGSSGANVLTF.

Many counts were recorded for this clonotype. The chain employs TRBV4-2 and TRBJ2-7; the D gene is possibly TRBD1 (6 bases). CDR3 length: 14 residues. Looked up from germline, CDR1 is LGHNA and CDR2 is YNFKEQ. Trimming shortened V by 2 bases and J by 5 bases, and 13 bases separated the two germline ends. CDR3 residues: CASSQLQGQNEQYF. In DNA form, the CDR3 reads TGTGCCAGCAGCCAATTGCAGGGGCAAAACGAGCAGTACTTC.

This clonotype appeared a few times. The chain is built from TRBV20-1 and TRBJ1-2, with TRBD1 identical over 7 bases. The CDR3 loop spans 18 amino acids. V gave up 0 bases and J gave up 5 bases; unmatched junction bases: 18. Germline V gene sequence: CDR1 DFQATT, CDR2 SNEGSKA (reference sequence). The CDR3 here is CSARDRTGLVVGPYGYTF. CDR3 nucleotide sequence: TGCAGTGCTAGAGACCGGACAGGTTTGGTGGTTGGACCGTATGGCTACACCTTC.

This chain uses TRBV6-5 with TRBJ1-2; D is ambiguous. This CDR3 has 16 amino acids. The V end lost 5 bases, the J end lost 3 bases, and 19 bases lay between the germline ends. The germline V gene encodes CDR1 MNHEY and CDR2 SVGAGI. As DNA, the CDR3 is TGTGCCAGCAGTCCGAGCGGGCCTCCAGAACACTATGGCTACACCTTC. Protein sequence: CASSPSGPPEHYGYTF.

This clonotype was recorded a few times. This chain uses TRBV1 with TRBJ2-7; the table's D call TRBD1 went unverified against the DNA. TRBV1 is tagged as a pseudogene. The CDR3 covers 14 residues. CDR3 amino acids: CTSFEGVAPYEQYV. Here the CDR3 DNA reads TGCACCAGCTTCGAGGGGGTAGCTCCCTACGAGCAGTACGTC.

The chain recombines TRBV11-2 with TRBJ2-5; D ambiguous. V lost 1 base and J 2 bases, leaving 14 bases between the germline ends. The CDR3 is 16 residues long. CDR1 and CDR2 (germline): SGHAT, FQNNGV. The CDR3 sequence is CASSLVESWGQETQYF. The CDR3 DNA is TGTGCCAGCAGCTTAGTCGAGTCGTGGGGTCAAGAGACCCAGTACTTC.

The chain carries TRBV9 and TRBJ2-1; D not resolved. From germline, CDR1 is SGDLS and CDR2 YYNGEE. The CDR3 covers 11 residues. V lost 1 base to trimming and J lost 6 bases, with 2 bases between them. The CDR3 region is CASSVSNEQFF. The CDR3 DNA reads as TGTGCCAGCAGCGTAAGCAATGAGCAGTTCTTC.

There are a few counts of this clonotype. The chain employs TRBV12-3 or TRBV12-4 and TRBJ2-3; D is uncertain. V shed 7 bases and J shed 4 bases, with 9 bases lying between them. The CDR3 runs 12 residues. CDR3 protein: CASTRIPDTQYF. CDR3 DNA: TGTGCCAGCACCCGGATCCCAGATACGCAGTATTTT.

This clonotype was detected a few times. The chain has TRBV7-2 and TRBJ1-5; D ambiguous. The germline gives CDR1 SGHTA, CDR2 FQGNSA. The CDR3 has 13 residues. Deletions cut 5 bases from V and 9 bases from J, with 14 bases between. In nucleotides, the CDR3 is TGTGCCAGCAGCGGAGGACGGGCCAGGCCCCAGCATTTT. Translated: CASSGGRARPQHF.

This clonotype was picked up a small number of times. This chain joins TRBV27 and TRBJ1-1, with D perhaps matching TRBD1 (6 bases). V gave up 4 bases and J gave up 1 base, with 13 bases separating them. The CDR3 has 15 amino acids. CDR1 is MNHEY, CDR2 SMNVEV, per germline (reference sequence). Here the CDR3 DNA reads TGTGCCAGCAGTTCCCGAGGGGGTAAGAACACTGAAGCTTTCTTT. Protein: CASSSRGGKNTEAFF.

This rearrangement joins TRBV4-2 to TRBJ1-5; D is uncertain. Deletions cut 2 bases from V and 0 bases from J, with 5 bases between. Germline CDR1 and CDR2: LGHNA and YNFKEQ. The CDR3 covers 14 residues. In DNA, the CDR3 is TGTGCCAGCAGCCAAATCAGTAGCAATCAGCCCCAGCATTTT. Protein product: CASSQISSNQPQHF.

This clonotype was observed a handful of times. The J gene is TRBJ2-7, the V gene TRBV29-1, with 10 bases identical to TRBD1. J lost 0 bases, V lost 0 bases, and 5 bases had no gene match. The CDR3 sequence is 16 residues long. CDR1 and CDR2 (germline): SQVTM, ANQGSEA. CDR3 amino acids: CSVEEKRTGGSYEQYF. The DNA of the CDR3 is TGCAGCGTTGAAGAAAAGAGGACAGGGGGCTCCTACGAGCAGTACTTC.

This clonotype was seen more than once but under ten times. The chain uses TRBV7-3 and TRBJ2-3; no clear D. Per the germline V gene, CDR1 is SGHTA and CDR2 is FQGTGA. V lost 6 bases to trimming and J lost 3 bases, with 13 bases between them. This CDR3 spans 14 amino acids. The CDR3 region has the DNA TGTGCCAGCAGATTGGGTCGGTCGACAGATACGCAGTATTTT. It is translated as CASRLGRSTDTQYF.

The CDR3 region has the DNA TGTGCCAGCGGCCTATGGGATTACAATGAGCAGTTCTTC. It codes for CASGLWDYNEQFF. The chain uses TRBV7-2 and TRBJ2-1; unclear D gene. Trimming took 8 bases from V and 4 from J, leaving 12 bases between them. Germline V CDR1 and CDR2: SGHTA, FQGNSA. This CDR3 region has 13 residues.

This clonotype has just a few counts. The chain couples TRBV5-1 to TRBJ2-3, with D hard to call. The CDR3 is 14 residues long. CDR1 and CDR2 (germline): SGHRS, YFSETQ. Trimming removed 4 bases from V and 2 bases from J, with 11 bases in between. CDR3 amino acids: CASSPWLHTDTQYF. In DNA, the CDR3 is TGCGCCAGCAGCCCCTGGCTACACACAGATACGCAGTATTTT. The whole variable domain, filled in from reference TRBV5-1 and TRBJ2-3, reads KAGVTQTPRYLIKTRGQQVTLSCSPISGHRSVSWYQQTPGQGLQFLFEYFSETQRNKGNFPGRFSGRQFSNSRSEMNVSTLELGDSALYLCASSPWLHTDTQYFGPGTRLTVL.

This chain uses TRBV29-1 with TRBJ2-1; D unresolved. The CDR3 is made up of 10 amino acids. Germline V gives CDR1 SQVTM, CDR2 ANQGSEA. V lost 2 bases and J 13 bases, leaving 9 bases between the germline ends. CDR3 protein: CSVETDLQFF. The DNA for the CDR3 is TGCAGCGTTGAAACGGACCTCCAGTTCTTC.

In this sample, this clonotype turned up a few times. The chain couples TRBV20-1 to TRBJ2-3; 9 bases match TRBD2. The CDR3 has 14 residues. The germline V gene has CDR1 DFQATT and CDR2 SNEGSKA (reference sequence). With 6 bases clipped from V and 2 bases from J, the junction kept 6 bases outside the gene matches. CDR3 amino acids: CSAIAGVPTDTQYF. The CDR3 nucleotides are TGCAGTGCAATAGCGGGGGTCCCCACAGATACGCAGTATTTT.

The chain joins TRBV7-2 to TRBJ1-3; 8 positions agree with TRBD1. CDR1 is SGHTA, CDR2 FQGNSA, per germline. This CDR3 is 15 amino acids long. After removal of 3 bases from V and 4 bases from J, the junction contained 5 bases not matched to a gene. CDR3 region: CASSFRDRPGNTIYF. CDR3 nucleotides: TGTGCCAGCAGCTTCCGGGACAGGCCGGGAAACACCATATATTTT.

The V and J genes are TRBV14 and TRBJ1-3; no firm D call. The CDR3 contains 15 residues. Germline lookup yields CDR1 SGHDN and CDR2 FVKESK. Trimming stripped 1 base from V and 0 bases from J, with 7 bases between. CDR3 nucleotide sequence: TGTGCCAGCAGCCAAGTGCCAGCCTCTGGAAACACCATATATTTT. It is translated as CASSQVPASGNTIYF.

This clonotype came up a few times. This chain connects TRBV12-3 or TRBV12-4 to TRBJ2-6; possible D gene TRBD2, 6 bases. Trimming took off 6 bases at V and 2 bases at J, with 8 bases between the two ends. The CDR3 is 14 residues long. The CDR3 region is CASSRTTGANVLTF. Written as DNA, the CDR3 is TGTGCCAGCAGCCGGACTACTGGGGCCAACGTCCTGACTTTC.

The chain joins TRBV7-3 to TRBJ1-4; D is unresolved. Germline V gene sequence: CDR1 SGHTA, CDR2 FQGTGA. Trimming removed 4 bases at V and 4 bases at J, with 16 bases between. The CDR3 is 16 amino acids. CDR3 amino acids: CASSSSRRSCNEKLFF. The CDR3, as DNA: TGTGCCAGCAGCTCCTCTAGACGGAGTTGTAATGAAAAACTGTTTTTT. Supplemented by reference TRBV7-3 and TRBJ1-4, the full variable domain reads GAGVSQTPSNKVTEKGKYVELRCDPISGHTALYWYRQSLGQGPEFLIYFQGTGAADDSGLPNDRFFAVRPEGSVSTLKIQRTERGDSAVYLCASSSSRRSCNEKLFFGSGTQLSVL.

This clonotype occurred a few times. The chain carries TRBV5-1 and TRBJ2-5; D remains unclear. The CDR3 has 13 amino acids. Germline loops: CDR1 SGHRS, CDR2 YFSETQ. V lost 1 base to trimming and J lost 4 bases, with 8 bases between them. The CDR3 loop is CASSLTPVETQYF. The DNA for the CDR3 is TGCGCCAGCAGCTTGACTCCGGTAGAGACCCAGTACTTC.

This clonotype has at least ten counts. The chain employs TRBV11-2 and TRBJ2-5; D not resolved. CDR3 length: 15 residues. With 0 bases removed from V and 6 bases from J, the gap between germline ends came to 14 bases. Germline V gene lookup returns CDR1 SGHAT and CDR2 FQNNGV. The CDR3 is CASSLDAGPSKTQYF. The DNA for the CDR3 is TGTGCCAGCAGCTTAGACGCTGGGCCTAGTAAGACCCAGTACTTC. Full variable domain (remainder filled in from reference TRBV11-2 and TRBJ2-5): EAGVAQSPRYKIIEKRQSVAFWCNPISGHATLYWYQQILGQGPKLLIQFQNNGVVDDSQLPKDRFSAERLKGVDSTLKIQPAKLEDSAVYLCASSLDAGPSKTQYFGPGTRLLVL.

V and J are TRBV7-8 and TRBJ1-1; 12 nucleotides align to TRBD1. Unmatched junction bases numbered 3, after V lost 1 base and J lost 0 bases. CDR3 size: 17 residues. Germline assignment: CDR1 SGHVS and CDR2 FQNEAQ. The CDR3 DNA is TGTGCCAGCAGCTTAGTCGGGGACAGGGGGCTGAACACTGAAGCTTTCTTT. Its protein is CASSLVGDRGLNTEAFF.

This clonotype was seen a few times. The chain has TRBV7-2 and TRBJ1-6, with a possible D match to TRBD1 (5 bases). The germline V and J ends were trimmed by 5 bases and 9 bases, with 8 bases remaining between them. CDR1 and CDR2 from the germline V gene are SGHTA and FQGNSA. The CDR3 runs 12 residues. The CDR3 sequence: CASSRTFSPLHF. The CDR3 DNA reads TGTGCCAGCAGCCGGACATTTTCACCCCTCCACTTT.